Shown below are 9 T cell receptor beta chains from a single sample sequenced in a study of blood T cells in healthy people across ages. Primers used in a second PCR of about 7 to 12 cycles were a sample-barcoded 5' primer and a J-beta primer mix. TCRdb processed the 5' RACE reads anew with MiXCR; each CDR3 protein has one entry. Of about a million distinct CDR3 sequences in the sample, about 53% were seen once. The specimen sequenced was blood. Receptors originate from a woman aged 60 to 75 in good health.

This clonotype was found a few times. The CDR3 is CSALSGASTDTQYF. The CDR3 nucleotides read TGCAGTGCTCTGAGCGGAGCTAGCACAGATACGCAGTATTTT. The chain is built from TRBV20-1 and TRBJ2-3; a possible D gene is TRBD2 (5 bases). V dropped 5 bases and J dropped 0 bases, with 12 bases sitting between them. The CDR3 is 14 amino acids. CDR1 is DFQATT and CDR2 is SNEGSKA in the germline V gene (reference sequence).

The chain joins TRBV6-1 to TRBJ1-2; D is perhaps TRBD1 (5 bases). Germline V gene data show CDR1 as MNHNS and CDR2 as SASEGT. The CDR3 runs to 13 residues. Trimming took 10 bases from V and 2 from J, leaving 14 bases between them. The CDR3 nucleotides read TGTGCCATCCTCCTCCAGGGAAACTATGGCTACACCTTC. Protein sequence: CAILLQGNYGYTF.

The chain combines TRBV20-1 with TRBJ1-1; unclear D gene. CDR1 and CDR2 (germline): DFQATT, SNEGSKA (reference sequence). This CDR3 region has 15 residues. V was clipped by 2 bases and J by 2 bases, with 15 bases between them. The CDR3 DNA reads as TGCAGTGCTAGAAGGACGGGAGGGATAAACACTGAAGCTTTCTTT. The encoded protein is CSARRTGGINTEAFF.

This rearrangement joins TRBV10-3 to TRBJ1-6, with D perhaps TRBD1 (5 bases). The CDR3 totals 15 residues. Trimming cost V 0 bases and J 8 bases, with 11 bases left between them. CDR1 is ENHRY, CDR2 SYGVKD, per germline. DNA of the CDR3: TGTGCCATCAGTGAGTCGAATCAGGGCCATTCACCCCTCCACTTT. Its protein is CAISESNQGHSPLHF.

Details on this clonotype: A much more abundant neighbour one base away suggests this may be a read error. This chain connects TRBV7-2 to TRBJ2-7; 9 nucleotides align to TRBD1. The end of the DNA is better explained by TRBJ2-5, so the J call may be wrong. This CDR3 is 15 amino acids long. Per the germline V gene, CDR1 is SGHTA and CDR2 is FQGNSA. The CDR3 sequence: CASGTHRGRLETQYF. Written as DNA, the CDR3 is TGTGCCAGCGGCACCCACAGGGGGCGCTTAGAGACCCAGTACTTC.

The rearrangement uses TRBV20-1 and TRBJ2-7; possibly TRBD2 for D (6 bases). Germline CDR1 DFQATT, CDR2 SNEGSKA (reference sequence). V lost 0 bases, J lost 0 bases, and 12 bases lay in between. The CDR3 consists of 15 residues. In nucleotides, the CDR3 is TGCAGTGCTAGAGATGGGCGGGGCATCTCCTACGAGCAGTACTTC. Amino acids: CSARDGRGISYEQYF.

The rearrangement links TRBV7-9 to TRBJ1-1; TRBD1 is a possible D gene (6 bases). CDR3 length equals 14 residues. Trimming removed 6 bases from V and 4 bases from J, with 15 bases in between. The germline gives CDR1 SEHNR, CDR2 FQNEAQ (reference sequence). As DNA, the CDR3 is TGTGCCAGCAGTGTGGGGGGGCTCGGCACTGAAGCTTTCTTT. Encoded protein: CASSVGGLGTEAFF.

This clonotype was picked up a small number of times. The CDR3 sequence is CASSRSLSGANVLTF. The CDR3 region has the DNA TGCGCCAGCAGCCGTTCGTTGTCTGGGGCCAACGTCCTGACTTTC. V usage is TRBV4-3 and J usage is TRBJ2-6; D is ambiguous. CDR3 length: 15 amino acids. V was clipped by 4 bases and J by 1 base, with 8 bases between them. CDR1 is LGHNA and CDR2 is YSLEER in the germline V gene.

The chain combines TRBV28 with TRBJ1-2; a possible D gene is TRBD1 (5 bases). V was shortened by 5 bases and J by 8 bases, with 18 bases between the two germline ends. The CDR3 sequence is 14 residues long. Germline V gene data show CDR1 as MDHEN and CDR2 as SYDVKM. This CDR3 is CASSLNQEGQGYTF. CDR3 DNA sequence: TGTGCCAGCAGTCTAAATCAGGAGGGGCAGGGCTACACCTTC.